This T cell receptor beta chain was profiled in a study of blood T cell repertoires in COVID-19. Across the whole study: Acute and convalescent COVID-19 specimens originated in the United States, Italy and Spain. Sample material is recorded as cDNA or gDNA derived from T cells, B-cell-depleted T cells, or PBMCs.

Germline lookup yields CDR1 DFQATT and CDR2 SNEGSKA (reference sequence). V dropped 3 bases and J dropped 2; count of bases not matched to a gene: 3. The CDR3 loop spans 13 amino acids. Per the original data handling: Amplification of reference gene primers provided the estimated nucleated cell counts. The method was immunoSEQ multiplex PCR; TCRdb's version includes in-frame clones alone and lacks a portion of them. V and J calls plus clone size are reproduced from that table; the DNA served to infer D and trimming. The sample holds over 100,000 clones, 85% to 90% seen once. This TCR was sampled from a human donor with acute or convalescent COVID-19. The donor label of this sample is uncertain. V usage is TRBV20-1 and J usage is TRBJ2-7; 8 bases are shared with TRBD1. The sequencing sample was made of peripheral blood. The CDR3 sequence: CSASRTGPYEQYF. Written as DNA, the CDR3 is TGCAGTGCTAGTCGGACAGGGCCCTACGAGCAGTACTTC.